This T cell receptor (beta chain) derives from a study of T cells after yellow fever vaccination. This clonotype was picked up one time. The target antigen is unknown. TCR cDNA, made by 5'RACE template switching, carried an added universal primer site and UMIs. TCRdb processed the 5' RACE reads anew with MiXCR; each CDR3 protein has one entry. Among hundreds of thousands of distinct CDR3 sequences listed, 12% were seen once. General observations from the study: The study found a weaker secondary response that peaked faster, day 5 versus 15. Subsequent booster samples again held most clones from primary vaccination (96% CD4, roughly 90% CD8). Abundant bulk-derived clonotypes could contaminate FACS-sorted repertoires.

Trimming at V came to 4 bases and at J to 0 bases, leaving 8 bases not matched to a gene. Germline V gene data show CDR1 as GTSNPN and CDR2 as SVGIG (reference sequence). CDR3 length: 16 amino acids. Sequences were derived from PBMCs, sampled on the day of the yellow fever booster vaccination. The receptor was isolated from a man between 25 and 39 years old who received the YFV17D yellow fever vaccine. This chain uses TRBV30 with TRBJ1-1; 10 positions agree with TRBD1. In nucleotides, the CDR3 is TGTGCCTGGACCTCGACAGGGGGCTACATGAACACTGAAGCTTTCTTT. Protein product: CAWTSTGGYMNTEAFF. The full variable domain, completed using reference TRBV30 and TRBJ1-1, is SQTIHQWPATLVQPVGSPLSLECTVEGTSNPNLYWYRQAAGRGLQLLFYSVGIGQISSEVPQNLSASRPQDRQFILSSKKLLLSDSGFYLCAWTSTGGYMNTEAFFGQGTRLTVV.